This T cell receptor (beta chain) originates from a study of control samples from healthy donors and cancer patients. This CDR3 has 14 residues. V lost 3 bases to trimming and J lost 5 bases, with 11 bases between them. Germline CDR1 reads LNHDA; CDR2 reads SQIVND (reference sequence). Sequencing used immunoSEQ multiplex PCR; TCRdb keeps in-frame clones, though not all of them. The data contain some 120,000 clones, approximately 94% of them singletons. The genes are TRBV19 and TRBJ1-5; no reliable D call. The material sequenced was blood. The clonotype was recovered from a man between 25 and 39 years old in good health. CDR3 nucleotide sequence: TGTGCCAGTAGTATCATTATGGCCTATCAGCCCCAGCATTTT. It specifies CASSIIMAYQPQHF.